This T cell receptor beta chain was recovered during a study of Tregs in tolerant kidney transplant recipients. Clones were sequenced by immunoSEQ multiplex PCR, and TCRdb holds only the in-frame ones, with some missing. Here the sample spans some 4,000 clones, approximately 83% being singletons. This CDR3 spans 13 amino acids. Trimming cost V 2 bases and J 2 bases, with 7 bases left between them. CDR1 and CDR2 from the germline V gene are KGHSH and LQKENI. This chain joins TRBV18 and TRBJ2-7; D perhaps matches TRBD1 (5 bases). Sequencing used Tregs from blood, obtained before the transplant. The clonotype comes from a human donor who received a combined kidney and bone marrow transplant. CDR3 in amino acids: CASSPGQPYEQYF. The CDR3 region has the DNA TGTGCCAGCTCACCAGGACAACCCTACGAGCAGTACTTC.